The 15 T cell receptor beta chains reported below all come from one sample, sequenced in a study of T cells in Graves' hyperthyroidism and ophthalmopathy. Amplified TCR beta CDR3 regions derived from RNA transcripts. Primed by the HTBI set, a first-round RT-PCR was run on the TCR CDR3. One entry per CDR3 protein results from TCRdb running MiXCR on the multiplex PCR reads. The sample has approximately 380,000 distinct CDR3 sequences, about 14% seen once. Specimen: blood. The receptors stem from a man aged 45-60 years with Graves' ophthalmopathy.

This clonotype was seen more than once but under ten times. The CDR3 bases are TGTGCCAGCAGCCAAGCTCGGGCTAGCGGGACGAGCGAGCAGTACTTC. Residues: CASSQARASGTSEQYF. The V call is TRBV14, the J call TRBJ2-7, with 9 nucleotides matching TRBD2. V lost 1 base, J lost 6 bases, and 10 bases stayed unmatched. The CDR3 loop spans 16 amino acids. The germline CDR1 and CDR2 sequences are SGHDN and FVKESK.

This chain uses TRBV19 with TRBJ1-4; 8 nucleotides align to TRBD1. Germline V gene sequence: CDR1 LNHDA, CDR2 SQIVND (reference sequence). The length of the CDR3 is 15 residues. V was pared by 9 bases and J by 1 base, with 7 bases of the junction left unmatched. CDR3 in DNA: TGTGCCAGCCAAGACAGGGGTGAAACTAATGAAAAACTGTTTTTT. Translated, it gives CASQDRGETNEKLFF. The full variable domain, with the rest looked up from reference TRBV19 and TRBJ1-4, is DGGITQSPKYLFRKEGQNVTLSCEQNLNHDAMYWYRQDPGQGLRLIYYSQIVNDFQKGDIAEGYSVSREKKESFPLTVTSAQKNPTAFYLCASQDRGETNEKLFFGSGTQLSVL.

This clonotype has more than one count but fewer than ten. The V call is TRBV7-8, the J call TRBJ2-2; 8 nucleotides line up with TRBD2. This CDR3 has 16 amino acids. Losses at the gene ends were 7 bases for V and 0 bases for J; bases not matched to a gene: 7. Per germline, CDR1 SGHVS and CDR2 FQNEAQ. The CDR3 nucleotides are TGTGCCAGCAACCGAGTAGCGGGATCGAACACCGGGGAGCTGTTTTTT. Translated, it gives CASNRVAGSNTGELFF.

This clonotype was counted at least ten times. The CDR3 here is CSVSPGQGVTYEQYF. The DNA for the CDR3 is TGCAGCGTTTCACCGGGACAGGGGGTTACCTACGAGCAGTACTTC. The rearrangement links TRBV29-1 to TRBJ2-7, with TRBD1 matching 11 bases. The CDR3 contains 15 residues. CDR1 is SQVTM and CDR2 is ANQGSEA in the germline V gene. V gave up 5 bases and J gave up 2 bases; unmatched junction bases: 8.

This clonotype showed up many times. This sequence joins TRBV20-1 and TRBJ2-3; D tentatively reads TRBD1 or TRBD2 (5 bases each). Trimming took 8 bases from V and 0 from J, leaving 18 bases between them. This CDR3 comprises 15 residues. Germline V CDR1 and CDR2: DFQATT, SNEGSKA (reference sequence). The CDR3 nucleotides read TGCAGTCCCCTGTCCGGGGCGGCTAGCACAGATACGCAGTATTTT. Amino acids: CSPLSGAASTDTQYF.

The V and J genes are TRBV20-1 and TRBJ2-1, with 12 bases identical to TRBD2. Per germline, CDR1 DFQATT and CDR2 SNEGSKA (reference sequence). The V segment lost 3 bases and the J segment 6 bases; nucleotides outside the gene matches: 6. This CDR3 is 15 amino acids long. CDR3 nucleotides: TGCAGTGCTAGTCTTGCTAGCGGGAGGGCCAATGAGCAGTTCTTC. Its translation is CSASLASGRANEQFF.

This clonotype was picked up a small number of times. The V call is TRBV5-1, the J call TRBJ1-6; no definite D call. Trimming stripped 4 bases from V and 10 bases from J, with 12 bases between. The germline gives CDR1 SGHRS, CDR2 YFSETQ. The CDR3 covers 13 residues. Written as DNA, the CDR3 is TGCGCCAGCAGCGACTTGCAAGGCTCACCCCTCCACTTT. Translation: CASSDLQGSPLHF.

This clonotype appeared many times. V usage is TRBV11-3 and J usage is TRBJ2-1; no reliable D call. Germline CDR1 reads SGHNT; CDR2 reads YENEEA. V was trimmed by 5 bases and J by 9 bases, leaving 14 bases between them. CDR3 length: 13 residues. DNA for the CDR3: TGTGCCAGCAGCCCGAAAAGAACGGGTGAGCAGTTCTTC. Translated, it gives CASSPKRTGEQFF.

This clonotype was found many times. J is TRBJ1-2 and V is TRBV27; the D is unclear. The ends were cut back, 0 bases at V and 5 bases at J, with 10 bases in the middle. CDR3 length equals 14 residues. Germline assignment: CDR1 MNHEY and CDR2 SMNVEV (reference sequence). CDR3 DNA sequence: TGTGCCAGCAGTTTATCGGAGCACCTTTATGGCTACACCTTC. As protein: CASSLSEHLYGYTF.

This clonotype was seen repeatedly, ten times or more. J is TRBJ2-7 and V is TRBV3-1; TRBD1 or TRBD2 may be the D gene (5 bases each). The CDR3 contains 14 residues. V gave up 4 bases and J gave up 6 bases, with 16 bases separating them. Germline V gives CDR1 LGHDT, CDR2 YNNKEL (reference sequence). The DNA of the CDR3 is TGTGCCAGCAGCCCTCAGGGTTATGGGGGCGAGCAGTACTTC. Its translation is CASSPQGYGGEQYF.

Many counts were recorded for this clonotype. The CDR3 region is CASSLTGTPKGDQYF. DNA for the CDR3: TGTGCCAGCAGCTTAACCGGGACGCCCAAAGGGGACCAGTACTTC. The chain couples TRBV7-8 to TRBJ2-5; TRBD1 or TRBD2 may be the D gene (5 bases each). There are 15 residues in the CDR3. V lost 2 bases and J 10 bases, leaving 20 bases between the germline ends. Germline CDR1 SGHVS, CDR2 FQNEAQ.

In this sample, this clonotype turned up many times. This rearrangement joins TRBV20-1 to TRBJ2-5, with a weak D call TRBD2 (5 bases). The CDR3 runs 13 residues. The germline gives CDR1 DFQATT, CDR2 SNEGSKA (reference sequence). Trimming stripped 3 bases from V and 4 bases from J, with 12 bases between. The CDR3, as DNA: TGCAGTGCTAGTTTACTAGTTGGAGAGACCCAGTACTTC. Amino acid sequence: CSASLLVGETQYF.

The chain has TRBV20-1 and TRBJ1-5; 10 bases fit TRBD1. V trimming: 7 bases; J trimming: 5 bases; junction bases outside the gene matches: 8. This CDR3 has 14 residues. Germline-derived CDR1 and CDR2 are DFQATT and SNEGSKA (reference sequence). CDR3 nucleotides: TGCAGTGGGAGGACAGGGGGGGAGTATCAGCCCCAGCATTTT. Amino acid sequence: CSGRTGGEYQPQHF.

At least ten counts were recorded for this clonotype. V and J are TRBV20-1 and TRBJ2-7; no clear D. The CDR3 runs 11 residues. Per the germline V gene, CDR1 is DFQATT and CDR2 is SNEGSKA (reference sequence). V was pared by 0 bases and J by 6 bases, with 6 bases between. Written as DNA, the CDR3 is TGCAGTGCTAGAGAAGACCGCGAGCAGTACTTC. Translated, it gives CSAREDREQYF.

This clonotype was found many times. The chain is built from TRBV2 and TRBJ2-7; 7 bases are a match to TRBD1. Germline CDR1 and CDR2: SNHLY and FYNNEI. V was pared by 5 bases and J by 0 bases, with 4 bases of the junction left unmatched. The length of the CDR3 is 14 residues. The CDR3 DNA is TGTGCCAGCAGTACAGGGGCCATCTCCTACGAGCAGTACTTC. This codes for CASSTGAISYEQYF.